The next 9 T cell receptor beta chains were all read from a single sample in a study of identical twins. Each CDR3 protein gets one entry after TCRdb re-called the 5' RACE reads with MiXCR. Among 550,000 to 700,000 distinct CDR3 sequences, 21% were seen once, and the ten largest hold around 4.4%. These sequences were also reported in another study, on T cells expressing NK-cell markers.

Sequencing was performed on PBMCs. These receptors originate from a woman in her late teens or twenties in good health.

Only a few counts were recorded for this clonotype. The chain uses TRBV18 and TRBJ2-1; D is ambiguous. There are 12 residues in the CDR3. The germline V gene has CDR1 KGHSH and CDR2 LQKENI. V lost 0 bases, J lost 8 bases, and 5 bases lay in between. Here the CDR3 DNA reads TGTGCCAGCTCACCACCCGGACATGAGCAGTTCTTC. It yields the protein CASSPPGHEQFF.

The chain combines TRBV7-2 with TRBJ2-7; D is possibly TRBD1 (6 bases). Germline V CDR1 and CDR2: SGHTA, FQGNSA. Trimming cost V 5 bases and J 1 base, with 15 bases left between them. The CDR3 is made up of 15 amino acids. CDR3 bases: TGTGCCAGCAGCCTCGAAGCCAGGGGTTCCTACGAGCAGTACTTC. This sequence encodes CASSLEARGSYEQYF.

The chain couples TRBV7-3 to TRBJ2-2; TRBD1 matches at 9 bases. Germline CDR1 SGHTA, CDR2 FQGTGA. V lost 0 bases to trimming and J lost 6 bases; unmatched junction nucleotides: 5. There are 16 residues in the CDR3. The CDR3 DNA reads as TGTGCCAGCAGCTTAACGGGACAGGGAACGGCCGGGGAGCTGTTTTTT. This gives the protein CASSLTGQGTAGELFF.

The chain is built from TRBV27 and TRBJ2-1; the match to TRBD1 covers 9 bases. The CDR3 is 15 amino acids. V trimming: 4 bases; J trimming: 8 bases; junction bases outside the gene matches: 9. Germline CDR1 reads MNHEY; CDR2 reads SMNVEV (reference sequence). The CDR3 nucleotides are TGTGCCAGCAGTTCACGGACAGGGGATCGGGATGAGCAGTTCTTC. Its protein is CASSSRTGDRDEQFF.

This clonotype showed up just once. V gene TRBV6-5 combines with J gene TRBJ2-7; 9 bases map to TRBD1. In germline, CDR1 is MNHEY, CDR2 SVGAGI. The CDR3 sequence is 19 residues long. Losses at the gene ends were 1 base for V and 4 bases for J; bases not matched to a gene: 17. The DNA of the CDR3 is TGTGCCAGCAGTTACTGGCCGCGCCTCAGACAGGGGGTACCATACGAGCAGTACTTC. Translation gives CASSYWPRLRQGVPYEQYF.

J is TRBJ1-2 and V is TRBV28, with D hard to call. This CDR3 contains 13 residues. CDR1 and CDR2 from the germline V gene are MDHEN and SYDVKM. V dropped 6 bases and J dropped 4 bases, with 12 bases sitting between them. CDR3 in amino acids: CASSPGPLYGYTF. CDR3 DNA: TGTGCCAGCAGCCCGGGCCCGCTCTATGGCTACACCTTC.

This sequence joins TRBV20-1 and TRBJ1-2; 7 nucleotides align to TRBD1. Looked up from germline, CDR1 is DFQATT and CDR2 is SNEGSKA (reference sequence). This CDR3 region has 15 residues. V shed 0 bases and J 1 base; nucleotides not matched to a gene: 5. The CDR3 loop is CSARDKPGGNYGYTF. The CDR3 nucleotides are TGCAGTGCTAGAGATAAGCCAGGGGGTAACTATGGCTACACCTTC.

This clonotype was counted only a few times. The chain has TRBV12-3 or TRBV12-4 and TRBJ2-5, with 7 bases lining up with TRBD2. Trimming removed 3 bases from V and 2 bases from J; junction bases left unmatched: 9. The CDR3 totals 16 residues. CDR3 sequence reads: CASSLDLADRQETQYF. CDR3 in DNA: TGTGCCAGCAGTTTGGACCTAGCGGACCGACAAGAGACCCAGTACTTC.

This clonotype was seen ten or more times. J is TRBJ1-5 and V is TRBV29-1; 7 bases line up with TRBD1. CDR3 length equals 14 residues. V trimming: 6 bases; J trimming: 5 bases; junction bases outside the gene matches: 10. In germline, CDR1 is SQVTM, CDR2 ANQGSEA. The DNA of the CDR3 is TGCAGCGTCACCAAAGCCAGGGGGTATCAGCCCCAGCATTTT. Amino acids: CSVTKARGYQPQHF.